This passage covers 22 T cell receptor beta chains from one sample sequenced in a study of breast tumors, draining lymph nodes, adjacent tissues (dated by TCRdb to the mid-2010s). To prepare the library, multiplex PCR was applied. Instrument on record: Illumina HiSeq 2000. TCRdb reprocessed the public reads (quality trimming at Q25 with fastp, clone calling with MiXCR) and kept in-frame beta chains. Duplicate CDR3 protein sequences are folded into a single record with the most common DNA and genes. This sample is represented by approximately 300,000 distinct CDR3 sequences; 30% of them were singletons. Jointly, the top ten make up more than 0.95% of the sample. Lymph node samples were obtained from the axillary draining lymph nodes of breast cancer patients. Sequences were obtained from axillary lymph node tissue. The receptors stem from a female donor with breast cancer. Some clones in this sample may be carry-over from other donors' samples.

This clonotype has a count of ten or more. The chain recombines TRBV20-1 with TRBJ2-1, with 7 bases fitting TRBD2. Germline V CDR1 and CDR2: DFQATT, SNEGSKA (reference sequence). V dropped 7 bases and J dropped 0; count of bases not matched to a gene: 3. CDR3 size: 13 residues. CDR3 amino acids: CSVRGSSYNEQFF. The CDR3 DNA reads as TGCAGTGTTCGCGGGAGCTCCTACAATGAGCAGTTCTTC.

With respect to this clonotype: A much bigger clone sits one base away, suggesting this may be a read error. The chain has TRBV6-6 and TRBJ2-5, with TRBD2 identical over 7 bases. The trim removed 5 bases at V and 5 bases at J, leaving 14 bases unmatched. Germline V lookup: CDR1 MNHNY, CDR2 SVGAGI (reference sequence). The CDR3 spans 16 residues. The CDR3 nucleotides read TGTGCCAGCAGTCACCCGAACGCGCGGGAGTGGGAGACCCAGTACTTC. This gives the protein CASSHPNAREWETQYF.

This clonotype was seen repeatedly, ten times or more. V and J are TRBV30 and TRBJ2-7; unclear D gene. Germline V gene data show CDR1 as GTSNPN and CDR2 as SVGIG (reference sequence). The CDR3 runs to 11 residues. V lost 1 base to trimming and J lost 3 bases, with 4 bases between them. The CDR3 reads CAWSDRYEQYF. The CDR3 DNA follows: TGTGCCTGGAGTGACCGCTACGAGCAGTACTTC.

This clonotype was seen repeatedly, ten times or more. CDR3 amino acids: CASSQAELSTDTQYF. CDR3 nucleotides: TGTGCCAGCAGCCAAGCCGAGCTTAGCACAGATACGCAGTATTTT. V usage is TRBV4-2 and J usage is TRBJ2-3; D gene uncertain. V lost 1 base to trimming and J lost 0 bases, with 8 bases between them. The CDR3 has 15 amino acids. Per the germline V gene, CDR1 is LGHNA and CDR2 is YNFKEQ.

This clonotype came up many times. The chain couples TRBV24-1 to TRBJ2-1; 7 bases match TRBD1. The V gene end was trimmed by 9 bases and the J gene end by 0 bases; junction bases not matched to a gene: 4. This CDR3 region has 14 residues. Germline CDR1 KGHDR, CDR2 SFDVKD. The DNA of the CDR3 is TGTGCCACCTCGACAGGGAGCTCCTACAATGAGCAGTTCTTC. Translated, it gives CATSTGSSYNEQFF.

This clonotype was seen many times. V usage is TRBV29-1 and J usage is TRBJ2-7; 9 bases agree with TRBD1. CDR3 length equals 14 residues. Looked up from germline, CDR1 is SQVTM and CDR2 is ANQGSEA. The J segment lost 3 bases and the V segment lost 6 bases, leaving 9 bases of the junction unmatched. CDR3 loop: CSVRNMTGGYEQYF. In DNA, the CDR3 is TGCAGCGTCCGCAATATGACAGGGGGCTACGAGCAGTACTTC.

With respect to this clonotype: This sequence may be a read error, since a much larger clone differs from it by one base. The chain employs TRBV20-1 and TRBJ2-7; a possible D gene is TRBD2 (6 bases). The CDR3 sequence is 13 residues long. CDR1 is DFQATT and CDR2 is SNEGSKA in the germline V gene (reference sequence). In DNA form, the CDR3 reads TGCAGGTCTATCCGGCGGGACTCCTACGCGCAGTACTTC. Its translation is CRSIRRDSYAQYF.

This clonotype was seen repeatedly, ten times or more. This rearrangement joins TRBV30 to TRBJ2-7; D remains unclear. CDR3 length: 13 residues. The V and J ends lost 0 bases and 7 bases respectively, with 13 bases between them. The germline V gene encodes CDR1 GTSNPN and CDR2 SVGIG (reference sequence). CDR3 DNA sequence: TGTGCCTGGAGTGTACACCCTAGTCAAGAGCAGTACTTC. Its translation: CAWSVHPSQEQYF.

This clonotype was counted at least ten times. The genes are TRBV20-1 and TRBJ2-4; the D gene is possibly TRBD2 (6 bases). Trimming removed 3 bases at V and 6 bases at J, with 12 bases between. The germline CDR1 and CDR2 sequences are DFQATT and SNEGSKA (reference sequence). The CDR3 totals 13 residues. The CDR3 is CSASPGSGNIQYF. DNA of the CDR3: TGCAGTGCTAGCCCCGGGAGCGGAAACATTCAGTACTTC.

This clonotype was counted at least ten times. CDR3 sequence: CSAVRLDKTRDEQYF. CDR3 in DNA: TGCAGCGCCGTTAGACTAGATAAAACCCGCGACGAGCAGTACTTC. This chain uses TRBV20-1 with TRBJ2-7; possibly TRBD2 for D (6 bases). The CDR3 runs to 15 residues. Germline values: CDR1 DFQATT, CDR2 SNEGSKA (reference sequence).

This chain links TRBV20-1 with TRBJ1-1; TRBD1 aligns across 8 bases. Germline trimming cut 6 bases from V and 1 base from J; bases unmatched to any gene: 7. The CDR3 has 14 residues. Looked up from germline, CDR1 is DFQATT and CDR2 is SNEGSKA (reference sequence). The CDR3, as DNA: TGCAGTGCCCATCAGGGGGCCCAGAACACTGAAGCTTTCTTT. Translating it yields CSAHQGAQNTEAFF.

The table lists this clonotype with many counts. The chain joins TRBV4-1 to TRBJ1-2, with 7 bases identical to TRBD1. Per germline, CDR1 MGHRA and CDR2 YSYEKL. V was pared by 4 bases and J by 6 bases, with 11 bases of the junction left unmatched. The CDR3 length is 15 residues. CDR3 residues: CASSRTGAWSDGYTF. The CDR3 coding sequence is TGCGCCAGCAGCCGCACAGGGGCCTGGTCGGATGGCTACACCTTC.

About this clonotype itself: A much larger clone is a single base away; this may be a read error. The V gene is TRBV25-1, the J gene TRBJ1-4; D unresolved. CDR3 length: 14 residues. Looked up from germline, CDR1 is MGHDK and CDR2 is SYGVNS. The chain's CDR3 is CASSELTRLEKLVF. DNA of the CDR3: TGTGCCAGCAGTGAGCTGACAAGACTTGAAAAACTGGTTTTT. The whole variable domain, filled in from reference TRBV25-1 and TRBJ1-4, reads EADIYQTPRYLVIGTGKKITLECSQTMGHDKMYWYQQDPGMELHLIHYSYGVNSTEKGDLSSESTVSRIRTEHFPLTLESARPSHTSQYLCASSELTRLEKLVFGSGTQLSVL.

About this clonotype itself: This may come from a read error, since a much larger clone is one base off. The CDR3 coding sequence is TGTGCCAGCAGCTTGGGCGGACTAGCGGGAGGAACATCCAATGAGCAGTTCTTC. It encodes CASSLGGLAGGTSNEQFF. This sequence joins TRBV9 and TRBJ2-1, with 14 positions matching TRBD2. V shed 4 bases, J shed 6 bases, and the junction held 12 bases outside the gene matches. CDR3 size: 18 residues. Germline V gives CDR1 SGDLS, CDR2 YYNGEE.

In its sample, this clonotype was seen many times. The chain joins TRBV6-4 to TRBJ1-2, with no clear D. Trimming removed 2 bases at V and 6 bases at J, with 7 bases between. The germline CDR1 and CDR2 sequences are MRHNA and SNTAGT. This CDR3 is 12 amino acids long. DNA of the CDR3: TGTGCCAGCAGTGACAGTGCGAATGGCTACACCTTC. Its protein product is CASSDSANGYTF.

This clonotype was observed many times. The rearrangement joins TRBV10-3 to TRBJ2-5; a weak D match, TRBD2 (6 bases). The CDR3 contains 16 residues. V gave up 4 bases and J gave up 2 bases, with 17 bases separating them. Germline CDR1 reads ENHRY; CDR2 reads SYGVKD. The CDR3 here is CAISGGDPSGQETQYF. Written as DNA, the CDR3 is TGTGCCATCAGTGGGGGGGACCCAAGTGGGCAAGAGACCCAGTACTTC.

This chain joins TRBV25-1 and TRBJ2-1; D is possibly TRBD1 or TRBD2 (5 bases each). V lost 11 bases, J lost 5 bases, and 22 bases lay in between. Germline values: CDR1 MGHDK, CDR2 SYGVNS. The CDR3 totals 15 residues. CDR3 nucleotide sequence: TGTGCCTGGACAACACCGGGGCCCCCCCACAATGAGCAGTTCTTC. It yields the protein CAWTTPGPPHNEQFF.

This clonotype has only a few counts. V and J are TRBV29-1 and TRBJ2-1; 7 nucleotides agree with TRBD1. Germline loops: CDR1 SQVTM, CDR2 ANQGSEA. The ends lost 4 bases at V and 1 base at J; junction bases unmatched: 4. This CDR3 is built from 14 residues. The chain's CDR3 is CSVGSRGSYNEQFF. The CDR3 DNA reads TGCAGCGTTGGGTCCAGGGGGTCCTACAATGAGCAGTTCTTC.

This clonotype has a count of ten or more. The chain combines TRBV25-1 with TRBJ2-5; maybe TRBD2 (6 bases). Per the germline V gene, CDR1 is MGHDK and CDR2 is SYGVNS. This CDR3 has 13 amino acids. CDR3 sequence: CASGSIYQETQYF. The CDR3, as DNA: TGTGCTAGCGGCAGTATTTACCAAGAGACCCAGTACTTC.

This clonotype occurred many times. The J gene is TRBJ2-7, the V gene TRBV12-3 or TRBV12-4, with 8 bases matching TRBD2. The V segment lost 5 bases and the J segment 5 bases; nucleotides outside the gene matches: 8. The CDR3 consists of 14 residues. In nucleotides, the CDR3 is TGTGCCAGCAGTGCAGCGGGAGAACGTAACGAGCAGTACTTC. Translated: CASSAAGERNEQYF.

The chain is built from TRBV20-1 and TRBJ2-1; 8 bases line up with TRBD1. The ends lost 7 bases at V and 6 bases at J; junction bases unmatched: 11. In germline, CDR1 is DFQATT, CDR2 SNEGSKA (reference sequence). The CDR3 is made up of 14 amino acids. CDR3 sequence: CSGQGQGTSNEQFF. CDR3 sequence (DNA): TGCAGTGGGCAAGGACAGGGAACTTCCAATGAGCAGTTCTTC.

This clonotype has ten or more counts. The CDR3 nucleotides are TGTGCCAGCAGCAACCTCGGGAATACGGGCGAGCAGTACTTC. Protein: CASSNLGNTGEQYF. V is TRBV7-9 and J is TRBJ2-7; a weak D match, TRBD2 (5 bases). The V end lost 5 bases, the J end lost 6 bases, and 17 bases lay between the germline ends. The CDR3 sequence is 14 residues long. CDR1 SEHNR and CDR2 FQNEAQ come from the germline V gene (reference sequence).